The present TCR beta chain was sequenced within a study of tumor-infiltrating lymphocytes in primary liver carcinoma. Germline V lookup: CDR1 SGHVS, CDR2 FQNEAQ. The CDR3 length is 14 residues. Joint extraction of RNA and DNA used about 17-33 mg of bulk tissue that was unsorted. Worth noting for this clonotype: Its antigen remains unidentified. Germline is not matched at one junction end, which may reflect a read error.

Constant-region priming of 500 ng total RNA yielded TCR beta cDNA. Amplification in three nested multiplex PCR rounds with slightly modified ARM-PCR gave rise to TCR beta libraries. For about 11 cycles apiece, the opening two PCR rounds ran with TRBV1-TRBV30 forward primers and a C-beta reverse primer. One entry per CDR3 protein, called by TCRdb with MiXCR from the multiplex PCR reads. This sample has 150,000 to 200,000 distinct CDR3 sequences; over 80% occur once, and the top ten carry 15% to 20%. Study outcomes and limitations: All five tumor regions shared only about 8-25% of top clones. Tumors reached a significantly greater top-250-clone fraction than blood did (p = 0.039).

The source of this sequence is a man aged 35 to 55 with primary liver carcinoma and hepatitis B virus infection. The sample taken for sequencing was tumor tissue from primary liver carcinoma. V is TRBV7-8 and J is TRBJ2-5; D gene ambiguous. In nucleotides, the CDR3 is TGTGCCAGCAGCTTATACCCCTTAGGCGAGATCCGGTACTTT. This translates into CASSLYPLGEIRYF.